The entry below describes one T cell receptor beta chain. Antigen unknown. CDR1 and CDR2 from the germline V gene are MNHEY and SVGAGI. Between the trimmed V and J ends, which lost 6 bases and 5 bases, there was a span of 17 bases. The CDR3 sequence is 14 residues long. The sample belongs to a study of T cell responses to AZD1222 COVID-19 vaccine. General study findings and limits: Reportedly, nearly half of unique spike TCRs recognized epitopes outside B.1.351/B.1.1.7 mutations. Spike was spanned by vaccine-associated CD4 TCRs, which were dominant at 160-218 and 743-854.

Sequencing was performed with immunoSEQ multiplex PCR; in TCRdb, only in-frame clones are kept and a portion is missing. Of roughly 190,000 clones detected, over 85% appear once; the ten largest clones hold less than 4%. This TCR was sampled from an adult who received the MenACWY meningococcal vaccine as a control. The sequenced sample was peripheral blood, obtained 28 days after the second dose of the MenACWY control vaccine. The rearrangement uses TRBV6-5 and TRBJ2-7; D is possibly TRBD2 (5 bases). The CDR3 region has the DNA TGTGCCAGCAGCCTGCTGGGGAGCGTACACGAGCAGTACTTC. It specifies CASSLLGSVHEQYF.